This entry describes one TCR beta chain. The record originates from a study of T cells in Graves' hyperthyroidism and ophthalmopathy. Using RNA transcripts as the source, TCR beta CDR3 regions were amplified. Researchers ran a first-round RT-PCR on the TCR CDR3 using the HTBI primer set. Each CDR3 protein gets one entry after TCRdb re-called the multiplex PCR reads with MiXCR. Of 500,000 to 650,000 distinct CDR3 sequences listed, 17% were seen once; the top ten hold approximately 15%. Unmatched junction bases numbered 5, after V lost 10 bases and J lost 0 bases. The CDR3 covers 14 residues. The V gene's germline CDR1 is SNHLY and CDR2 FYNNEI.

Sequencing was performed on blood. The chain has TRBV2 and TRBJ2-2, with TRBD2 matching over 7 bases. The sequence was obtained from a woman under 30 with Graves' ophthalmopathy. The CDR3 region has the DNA TGTGCCACCCAGGGAGGGGCGAACACCGGGGAGCTGTTTTTT. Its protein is CATQGGANTGELFF.